The clone carrying this TCR beta chain was seen a handful of times. The antigen is undetermined. Reverse transcription of extracted RNA yielded cDNA, which provided the sequencing template. TCRdb's table, derived via immunoSEQ multiplex PCR, lists solely in-frame clones and lacks some. The sample has about 210,000 clones; 40% to 55% are singletons. The entry originates in a study of CD8+ T cells in alopecia areata. Whole-study context: Treated patients received oral tofacitinib, 5 to 10 mg twice daily.

The treatment here: oral pan-JAK inhibitor, 5-10 mg twice daily. Peripheral blood, together with lesional scalp punch biopsies, was collected from alopecia areata patients. Study-level points and caveats: Clonality in lesional scalp, especially alopecia totalis/universalis, exceeded that of normal scalp. Numerous clones, expanded in lesions, remained in scalp and blood during tofacitinib.

The CDR3 covers 13 residues. J gave up 9 bases and V 1 base, and 8 bases lay outside the gene matches. Germline V lookup: CDR1 GTSNPN, CDR2 SVGIG (reference sequence). This receptor was identified in a human donor with alopecia areata. The sample was CD4+ T cells sorted from blood, taken at approximately week 36, from a patient treated with tofacitinib. The J gene is TRBJ1-2, the V gene TRBV30; TRBD1 aligns across 7 bases. CDR3 amino acids: CAWSAGTVESYTF. In DNA form, the CDR3 reads TGTGCCTGGAGTGCCGGGACAGTTGAGAGCTACACCTTC.